This TCR beta chain emerged from a study of OX40 agonist ivuxolimab in advanced cancers. TCRdb keeps only in-frame clones here, not all; method: immunoSEQ multiplex PCR. The table includes more than 65,000 clones, 90% detected once. This CDR3 spans 18 amino acids. CDR1 is MDHEN and CDR2 is SYDVKM in the germline V gene. The V segment lost 6 bases and the J segment 2 bases; nucleotides outside the gene matches: 7. This TCR was sampled from an adult with an advanced solid tumor such as melanoma, head and neck, liver or kidney cancer. The V gene is TRBV28, the J gene TRBJ2-1; TRBD2 agrees at 16 bases. This specimen consisted of CD4+ or CD8+ T cells sorted from blood, obtained in a trial of the OX40 agonist ivuxolimab. The CDR3 sequence is CASRPGTSGRETYNEQFF. DNA for the CDR3: TGTGCCAGCAGGCCCGGGACTAGCGGGAGGGAAACCTACAATGAGCAGTTCTTC.